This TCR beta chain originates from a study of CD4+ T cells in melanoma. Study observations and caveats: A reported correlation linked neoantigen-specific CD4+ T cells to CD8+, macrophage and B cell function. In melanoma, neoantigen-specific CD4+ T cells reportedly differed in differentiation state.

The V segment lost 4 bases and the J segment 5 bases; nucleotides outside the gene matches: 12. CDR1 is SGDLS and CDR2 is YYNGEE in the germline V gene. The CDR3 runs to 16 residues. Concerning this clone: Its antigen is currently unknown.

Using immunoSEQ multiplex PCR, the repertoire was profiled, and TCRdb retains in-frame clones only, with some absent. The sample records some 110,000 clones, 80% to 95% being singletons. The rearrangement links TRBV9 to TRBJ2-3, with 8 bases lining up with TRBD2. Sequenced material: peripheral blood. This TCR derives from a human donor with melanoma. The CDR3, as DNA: TGTGCCAGCAGCACCCCCTCGACTAGCGCCGAAGATACGCAGTATTTT. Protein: CASSTPSTSAEDTQYF.